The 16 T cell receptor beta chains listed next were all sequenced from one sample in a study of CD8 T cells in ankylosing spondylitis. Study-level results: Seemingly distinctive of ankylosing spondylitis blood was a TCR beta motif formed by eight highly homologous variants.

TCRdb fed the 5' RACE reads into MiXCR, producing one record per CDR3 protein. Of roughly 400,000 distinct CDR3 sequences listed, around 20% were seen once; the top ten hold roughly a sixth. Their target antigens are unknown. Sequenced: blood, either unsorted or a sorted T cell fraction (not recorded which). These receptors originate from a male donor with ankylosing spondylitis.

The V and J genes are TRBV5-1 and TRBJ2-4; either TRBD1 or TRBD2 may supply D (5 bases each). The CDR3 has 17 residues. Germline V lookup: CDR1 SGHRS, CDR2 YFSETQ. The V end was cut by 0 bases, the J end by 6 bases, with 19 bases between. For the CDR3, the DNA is TGCGCCAGCAGCTTGGTTGCTGTGAGGGACGGGGTAAACATTCAGTACTTC. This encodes CASSLVAVRDGVNIQYF.

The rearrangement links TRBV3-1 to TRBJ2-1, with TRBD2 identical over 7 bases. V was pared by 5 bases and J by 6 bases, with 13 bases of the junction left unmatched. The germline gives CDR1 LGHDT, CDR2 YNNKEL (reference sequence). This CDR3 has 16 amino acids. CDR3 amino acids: CASSFPTSPYLNEQFF. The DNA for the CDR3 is TGTGCCAGCAGCTTTCCGACTAGCCCTTATCTCAATGAGCAGTTCTTC.

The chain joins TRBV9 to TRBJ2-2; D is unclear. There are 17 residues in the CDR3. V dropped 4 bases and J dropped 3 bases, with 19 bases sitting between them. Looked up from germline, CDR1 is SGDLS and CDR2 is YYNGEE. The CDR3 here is CASSSAFAASYTGELFF. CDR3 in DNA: TGTGCCAGCAGCTCTGCCTTCGCGGCCTCCTACACCGGGGAGCTGTTTTTT.

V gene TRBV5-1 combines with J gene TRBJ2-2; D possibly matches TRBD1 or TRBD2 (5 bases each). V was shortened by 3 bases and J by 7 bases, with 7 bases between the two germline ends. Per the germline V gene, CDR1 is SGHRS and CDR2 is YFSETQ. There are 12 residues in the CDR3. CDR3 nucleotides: TGCGCCAGCAGCTGGGGGAACGGGGAGCTGTTTTTT. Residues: CASSWGNGELFF.

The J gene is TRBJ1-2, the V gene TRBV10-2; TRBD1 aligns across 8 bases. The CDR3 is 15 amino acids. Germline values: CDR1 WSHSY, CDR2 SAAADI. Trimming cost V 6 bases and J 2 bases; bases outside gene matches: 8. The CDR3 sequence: CASRATGTGNYGYTF. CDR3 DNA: TGCGCCAGCAGGGCCACAGGGACAGGCAACTATGGCTACACCTTC.

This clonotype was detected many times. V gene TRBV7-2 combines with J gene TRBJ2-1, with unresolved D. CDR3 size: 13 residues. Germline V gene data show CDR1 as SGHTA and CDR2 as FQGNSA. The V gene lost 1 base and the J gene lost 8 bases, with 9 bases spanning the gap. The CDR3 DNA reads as TGTGCCAGCAGCTTAGTCTATGTCGATGAGCAGTTCTTC. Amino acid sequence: CASSLVYVDEQFF.

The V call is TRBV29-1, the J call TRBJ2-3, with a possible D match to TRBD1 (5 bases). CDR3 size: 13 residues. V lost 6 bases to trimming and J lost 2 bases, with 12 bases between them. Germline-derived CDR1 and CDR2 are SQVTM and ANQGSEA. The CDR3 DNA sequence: TGCAGCGTCACCAGGGTATCCACAGATACGCAGTATTTT. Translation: CSVTRVSTDTQYF.

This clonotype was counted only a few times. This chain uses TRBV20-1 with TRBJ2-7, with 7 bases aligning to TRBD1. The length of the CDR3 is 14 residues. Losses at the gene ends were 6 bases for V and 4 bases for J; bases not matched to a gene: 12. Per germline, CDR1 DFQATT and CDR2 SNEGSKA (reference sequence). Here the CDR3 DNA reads TGCAGTGCCAACCGAGGGGGACAGAAGTACGAGCAGTACTTC. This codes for CSANRGGQKYEQYF.

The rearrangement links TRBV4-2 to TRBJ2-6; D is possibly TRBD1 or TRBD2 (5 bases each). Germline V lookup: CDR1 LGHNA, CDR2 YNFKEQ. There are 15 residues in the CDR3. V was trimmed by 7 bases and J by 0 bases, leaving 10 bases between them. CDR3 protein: CASKRGPSGANVLTF. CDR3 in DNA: TGTGCCAGCAAAAGGGGACCCTCTGGGGCCAACGTCCTGACTTTC.

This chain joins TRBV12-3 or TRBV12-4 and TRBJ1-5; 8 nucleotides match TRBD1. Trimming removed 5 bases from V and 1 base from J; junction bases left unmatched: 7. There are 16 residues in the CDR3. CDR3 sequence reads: CASSAGDRGSNQPQHF. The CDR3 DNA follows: TGTGCCAGCAGTGCGGGAGACAGGGGAAGCAATCAGCCCCAGCATTTT.

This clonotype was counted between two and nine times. The CDR3 protein is CASSQLGAGYNEQFF. The CDR3 DNA reads TGTGCCAGCAGCCAGCTCGGGGCAGGGTACAATGAGCAGTTCTTC. The chain couples TRBV3-1 to TRBJ2-1; D is possibly TRBD1 or TRBD2 (5 bases each). The CDR3 covers 15 residues. The V end lost 3 bases, the J end lost 4 bases, and 13 bases lay between the germline ends. CDR1 LGHDT and CDR2 YNNKEL come from the germline V gene (reference sequence).

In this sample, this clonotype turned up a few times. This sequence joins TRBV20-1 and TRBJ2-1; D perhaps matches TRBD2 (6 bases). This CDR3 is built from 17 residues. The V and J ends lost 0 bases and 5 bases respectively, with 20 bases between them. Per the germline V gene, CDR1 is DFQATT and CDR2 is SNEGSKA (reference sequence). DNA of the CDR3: TGCAGTGCTAGAGATCACACGGGAGTCGGCTTTAACAATGAGCAGTTCTTC. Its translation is CSARDHTGVGFNNEQFF.

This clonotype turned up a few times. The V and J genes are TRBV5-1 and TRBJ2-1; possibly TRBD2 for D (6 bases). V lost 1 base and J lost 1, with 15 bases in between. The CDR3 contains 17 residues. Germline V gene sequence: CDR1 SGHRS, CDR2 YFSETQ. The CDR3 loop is CASSLLIGSGSYNEQFF. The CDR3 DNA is TGCGCCAGCAGCTTGCTGATCGGGAGCGGATCCTACAATGAGCAGTTCTTC.

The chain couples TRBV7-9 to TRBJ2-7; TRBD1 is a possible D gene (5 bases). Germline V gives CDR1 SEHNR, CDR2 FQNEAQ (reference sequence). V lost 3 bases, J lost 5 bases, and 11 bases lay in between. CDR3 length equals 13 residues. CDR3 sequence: CASSFGRGDEQYF. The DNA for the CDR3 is TGTGCCAGCAGCTTTGGTAGGGGTGACGAGCAGTACTTC.

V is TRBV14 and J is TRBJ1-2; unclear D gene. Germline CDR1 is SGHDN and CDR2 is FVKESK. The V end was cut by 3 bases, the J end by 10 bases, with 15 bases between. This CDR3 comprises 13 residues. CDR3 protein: CASSHGRAFDYTF. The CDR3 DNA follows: TGTGCCAGCAGCCACGGACGGGCATTCGACTACACCTTC. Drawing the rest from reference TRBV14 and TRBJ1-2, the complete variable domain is EAGVTQFPSHSVIEKGQTVTLRCDPISGHDNLYWYRRVMGKEIKFLLHFVKESKQDESGMPNNRFLAERTGGTYSTLKVQPAELEDSGVYFCASSHGRAFDYTFGSGTRLTVV.

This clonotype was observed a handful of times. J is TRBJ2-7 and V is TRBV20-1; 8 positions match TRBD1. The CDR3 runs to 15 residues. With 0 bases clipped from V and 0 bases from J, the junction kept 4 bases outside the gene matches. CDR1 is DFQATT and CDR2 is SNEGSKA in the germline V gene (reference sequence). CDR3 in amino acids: CSARDPGQASYEQYF. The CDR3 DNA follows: TGCAGTGCTAGAGATCCGGGACAGGCCTCCTACGAGCAGTACTTC.